The 7 T cell receptor beta chains in this list originate from one sample, sequenced in a study of T cells and copy number aberrations in small-cell lung cancer. Libraries were prepared by immunoSEQ multiplex PCR; TCRdb keeps only in-frame clonotypes and omits some of them. The data hold 9,400 or so clones, with about 80% observed a single time. The specimen sequenced was normal tissue next to the tumor. Source of these receptors: a man aged 55 to 70 with small cell lung cancer.

The rearrangement links TRBV7-8 to TRBJ2-2; tentative D call: TRBD2 (5 bases). Germline lookup yields CDR1 SGHVS and CDR2 FQNEAQ. Trimming took off 3 bases at V and 6 bases at J, with 14 bases between the two ends. This CDR3 contains 15 residues. This CDR3 reads CASSFGGVGAGELFF. CDR3 in DNA: TGTGCCAGCAGCTTTGGAGGCGTCGGCGCCGGGGAGCTGTTTTTT.

The gene calls are TRBV2 and TRBJ2-2; a possible D gene is TRBD1 (6 bases). Germline V gene lookup returns CDR1 SNHLY and CDR2 FYNNEI. This CDR3 is built from 12 residues. Trimming cost V 8 bases and J 3 bases, with 7 bases left between them. The DNA for the CDR3 is TGTGCCAGCGGGGGCGACACCGGGGAGCTGTTTTTT. Protein product: CASGGDTGELFF.

This clone occurred a few times. The chain combines TRBV6-5 with TRBJ1-1; D gene uncertain. V was trimmed by 0 bases and J by 5 bases, leaving 10 bases between them. The CDR3 spans 14 residues. Germline CDR1 reads MNHEY; CDR2 reads SVGAGI. The CDR3 region has the DNA TGTGCCAGCAGTTACTCGAATGCTAGAACTGAAGCTTTCTTT. It specifies CASSYSNARTEAFF.

This chain links TRBV28 with TRBJ2-5; D not resolved. The J call may be mistaken, given a closer DNA end match to TRBJ2-7. The CDR3 covers 14 residues. Germline CDR1 and CDR2: MDHEN and SYDVKM. In DNA, the CDR3 is TGTGCCAGCAGTTTCGGGCAGCGCCGCAACGAGCAGTACTTC. Amino acid sequence: CASSFGQRRNEQYF.

The table lists this clone with a few counts. This chain links TRBV11-2 with TRBJ2-5; D is undetermined. Trimming cost V 5 bases and J 5 bases, with 9 bases left between them. This CDR3 comprises 12 residues. The germline CDR1 and CDR2 sequences are SGHAT and FQNNGV. The CDR3 protein is CASSTALETQYF. The CDR3 DNA reads as TGTGCCAGCAGCACGGCCCTGGAGACCCAGTACTTC.

The sample holds one count of this clone. The rearrangement joins TRBV28 to TRBJ1-3, with a tentative D call TRBD1 (5 bases). V lost 7 bases and J 5 bases, leaving 15 bases between the germline ends. Germline V gene data show CDR1 as MDHEN and CDR2 as SYDVKM. CDR3 length equals 14 residues. DNA for the CDR3: TGTGCCAGCATGAGGGTTTGGGGCCGAAACACCATATATTTT. This codes for CASMRVWGRNTIYF.

The count of this clone is one. This rearrangement joins TRBV6-1 to TRBJ2-7, with 13 bases identical to TRBD2. Germline CDR1 MNHNS, CDR2 SASEGT. V was pared by 3 bases and J by 0 bases, with 5 bases of the junction left unmatched. The CDR3 covers 17 residues. The CDR3 spells CASSDPGLAGISYEQYF. CDR3 in DNA: TGTGCCAGCAGTGACCCGGGACTAGCGGGAATCTCCTACGAGCAGTACTTC.